What follows describes a single T cell receptor (beta chain). Here immunoSEQ multiplex PCR was the method, and the copy in TCRdb shows in-frame clones only, minus some. The data contain about 86,000 clones, 90% to 95% of them singletons. The CDR3 has 18 residues. Germline V gene lookup returns CDR1 SGHRS and CDR2 YFSETQ. V lost 4 bases to trimming and J lost 0 bases; unmatched junction nucleotides: 9. This sample was included in a study of control samples from healthy donors and cancer patients. This rearrangement joins TRBV5-1 to TRBJ1-4, with TRBD1 matching over 10 bases. The receptor comes from a woman aged 18 to 35 in good health. The sequenced sample consisted of blood. This CDR3 is CASSGGQGSGPTNEKLFF. The CDR3 nucleotides read TGCGCCAGCAGCGGGGGACAGGGGTCCGGACCAACTAATGAAAAACTGTTTTTT.